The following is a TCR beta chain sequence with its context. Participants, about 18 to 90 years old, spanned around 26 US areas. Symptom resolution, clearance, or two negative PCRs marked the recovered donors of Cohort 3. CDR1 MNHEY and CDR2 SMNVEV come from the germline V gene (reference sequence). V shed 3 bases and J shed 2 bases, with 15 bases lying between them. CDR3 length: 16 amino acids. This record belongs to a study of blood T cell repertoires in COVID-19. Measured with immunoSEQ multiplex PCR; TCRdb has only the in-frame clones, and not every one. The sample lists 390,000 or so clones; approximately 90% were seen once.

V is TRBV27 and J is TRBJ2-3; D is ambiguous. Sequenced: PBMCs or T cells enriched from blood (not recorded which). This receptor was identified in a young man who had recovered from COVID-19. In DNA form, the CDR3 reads TGTGCCAGCAGTTTGGGCGACCACTCCCTCACAGATACGCAGTATTTT. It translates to CASSLGDHSLTDTQYF.